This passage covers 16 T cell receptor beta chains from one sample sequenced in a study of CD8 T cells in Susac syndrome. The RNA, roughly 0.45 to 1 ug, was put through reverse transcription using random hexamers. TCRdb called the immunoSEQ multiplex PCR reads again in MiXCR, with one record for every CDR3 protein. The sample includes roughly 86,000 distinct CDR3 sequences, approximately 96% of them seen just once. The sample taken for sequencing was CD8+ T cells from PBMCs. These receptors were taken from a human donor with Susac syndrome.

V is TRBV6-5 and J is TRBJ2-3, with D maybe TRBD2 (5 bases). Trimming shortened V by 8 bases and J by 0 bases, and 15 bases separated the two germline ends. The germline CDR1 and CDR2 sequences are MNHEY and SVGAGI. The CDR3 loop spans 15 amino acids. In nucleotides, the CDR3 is TGTGCCAGCTCCCAGGACTTCTCTAGCACAGATACGCAGTATTTT. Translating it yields CASSQDFSSTDTQYF.

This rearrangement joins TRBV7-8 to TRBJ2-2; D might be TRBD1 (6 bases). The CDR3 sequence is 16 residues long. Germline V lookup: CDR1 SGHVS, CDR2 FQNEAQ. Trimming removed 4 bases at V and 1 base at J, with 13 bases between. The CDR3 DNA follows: TGTGCCAGCAGCTCATTACAGGGAGTGAACACCGGGGAGCTGTTTTTT. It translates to CASSSLQGVNTGELFF.

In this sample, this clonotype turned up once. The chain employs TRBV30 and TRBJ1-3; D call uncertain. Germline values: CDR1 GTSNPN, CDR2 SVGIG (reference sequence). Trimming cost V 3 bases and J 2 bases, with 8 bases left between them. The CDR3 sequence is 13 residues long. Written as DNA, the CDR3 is TGTGCCTGGAGACAGATCCCTGGAAACACCATATATTTT. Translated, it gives CAWRQIPGNTIYF.

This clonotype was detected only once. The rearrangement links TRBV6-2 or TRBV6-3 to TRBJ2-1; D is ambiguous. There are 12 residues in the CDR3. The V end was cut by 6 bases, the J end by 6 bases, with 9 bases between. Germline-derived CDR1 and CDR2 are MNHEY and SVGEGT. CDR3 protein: CASSRSSNEQFF. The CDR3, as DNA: TGTGCCAGCAGCCGGAGTTCCAATGAGCAGTTCTTC.

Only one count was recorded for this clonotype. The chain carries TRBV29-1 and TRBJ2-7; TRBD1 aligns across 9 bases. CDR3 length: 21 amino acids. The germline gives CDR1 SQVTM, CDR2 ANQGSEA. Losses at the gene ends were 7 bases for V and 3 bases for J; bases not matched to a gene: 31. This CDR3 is CSGDLQGARLAGPWGVYEQYF. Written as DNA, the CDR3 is TGCAGCGGAGACTTACAGGGGGCGCGACTAGCAGGACCCTGGGGGGTCTACGAGCAGTACTTC.

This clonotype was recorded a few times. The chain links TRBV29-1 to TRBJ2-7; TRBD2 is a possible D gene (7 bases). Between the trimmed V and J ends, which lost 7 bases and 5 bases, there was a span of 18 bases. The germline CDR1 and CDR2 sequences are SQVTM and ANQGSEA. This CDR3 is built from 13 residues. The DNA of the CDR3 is TGCAGCGCCGAGGGGGGGAGGTCGAACGAGCAGTACTTC. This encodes CSAEGGRSNEQYF.

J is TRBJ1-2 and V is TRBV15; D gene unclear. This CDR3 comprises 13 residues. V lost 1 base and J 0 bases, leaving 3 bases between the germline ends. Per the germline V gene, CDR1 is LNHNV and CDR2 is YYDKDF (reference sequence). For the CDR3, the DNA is TGTGCCACCAGCAGAGGGCCTAACTATGGCTACACCTTC. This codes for CATSRGPNYGYTF. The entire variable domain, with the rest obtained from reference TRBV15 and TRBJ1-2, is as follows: DAMVIQNPRYQVTQFGKPVTLSCSQTLNHNVMYWYQQKSSQAPKLLFHYYDKDFNNEADTPDNFQSRRPNTSFCFLDIRSPGLGDTAMYLCATSRGPNYGYTFGSGTRLTVV.

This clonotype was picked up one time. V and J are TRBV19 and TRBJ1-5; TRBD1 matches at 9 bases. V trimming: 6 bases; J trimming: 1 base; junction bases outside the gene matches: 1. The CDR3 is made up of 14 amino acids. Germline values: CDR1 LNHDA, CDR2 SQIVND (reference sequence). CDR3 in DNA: TGTGCCAGTAGCGGACAGGGGAGCAATCAGCCCCAGCATTTT. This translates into CASSGQGSNQPQHF.

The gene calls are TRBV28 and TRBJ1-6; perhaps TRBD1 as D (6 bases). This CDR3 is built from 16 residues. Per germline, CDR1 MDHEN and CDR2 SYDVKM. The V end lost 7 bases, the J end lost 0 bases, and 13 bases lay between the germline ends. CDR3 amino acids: CASITGTSSYNSPLHF. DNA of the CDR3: TGTGCCAGCATCACAGGGACCAGCTCCTATAATTCACCCCTCCACTTT. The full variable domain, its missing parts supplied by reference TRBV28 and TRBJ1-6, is DVKVTQSSRYLVKRTGEKVFLECVQDMDHENMFWYRQDPGLGLRLIYFSYDVKMKEKGDIPEGYSVSREKKERFSLILESASTNQTSMYLCASITGTSSYNSPLHFGNGTRLTVT.

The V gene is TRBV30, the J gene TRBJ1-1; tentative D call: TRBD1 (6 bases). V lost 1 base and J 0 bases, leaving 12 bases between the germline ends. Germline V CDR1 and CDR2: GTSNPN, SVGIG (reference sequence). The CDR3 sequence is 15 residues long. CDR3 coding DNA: TGTGCCTGGAGTGACCAGACAGGCCTGAACACTGAAGCTTTCTTT. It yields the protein CAWSDQTGLNTEAFF. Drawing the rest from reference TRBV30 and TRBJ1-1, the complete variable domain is SQTIHQWPATLVQPVGSPLSLECTVEGTSNPNLYWYRQAAGRGLQLLFYSVGIGQISSEVPQNLSASRPQDRQFILSSKKLLLSDSGFYLCAWSDQTGLNTEAFFGQGTRLTVV.

The CDR3 nucleotides are TGTGCCAGCAGTTTACAGGGGGCGGGGGGAAACTATGGCTACACCTTC. It encodes CASSLQGAGGNYGYTF. The chain couples TRBV27 to TRBJ1-2; TRBD1 matches at 8 bases. V lost 2 bases to trimming and J lost 2 bases; unmatched junction nucleotides: 7. CDR1 and CDR2 from the germline V gene are MNHEY and SMNVEV (reference sequence). The CDR3 spans 16 residues.

The CDR3 here is CASSLVRGPGELFF. The CDR3 coding sequence is TGTGCCAGCAGTTTGGTTCGGGGACCCGGGGAGCTGTTTTTT. The gene calls are TRBV28 and TRBJ2-2, with D tentatively TRBD1 or TRBD2 (5 bases each). Trimming stripped 3 bases from V and 6 bases from J, with 11 bases between. Germline CDR1 is MDHEN and CDR2 is SYDVKM. The CDR3 runs to 14 residues.

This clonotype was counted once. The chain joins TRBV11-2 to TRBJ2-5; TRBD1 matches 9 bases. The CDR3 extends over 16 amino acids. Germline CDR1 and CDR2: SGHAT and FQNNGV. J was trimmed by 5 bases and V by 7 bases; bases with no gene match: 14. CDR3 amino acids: CASTMGDRVALETQYF. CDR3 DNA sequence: TGTGCCAGCACCATGGGGGACAGGGTGGCATTGGAGACCCAGTACTTC.

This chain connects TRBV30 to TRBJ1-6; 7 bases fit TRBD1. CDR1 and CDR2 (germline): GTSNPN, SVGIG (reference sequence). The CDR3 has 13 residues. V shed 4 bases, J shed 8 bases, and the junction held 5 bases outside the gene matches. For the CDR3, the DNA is TGTGCCTGGACAGGGGGATCGGATTCACCCCTCCACTTT. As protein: CAWTGGSDSPLHF. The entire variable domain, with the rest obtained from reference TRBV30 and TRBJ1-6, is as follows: SQTIHQWPATLVQPVGSPLSLECTVEGTSNPNLYWYRQAAGRGLQLLFYSVGIGQISSEVPQNLSASRPQDRQFILSSKKLLLSDSGFYLCAWTGGSDSPLHFGNGTRLTVT.

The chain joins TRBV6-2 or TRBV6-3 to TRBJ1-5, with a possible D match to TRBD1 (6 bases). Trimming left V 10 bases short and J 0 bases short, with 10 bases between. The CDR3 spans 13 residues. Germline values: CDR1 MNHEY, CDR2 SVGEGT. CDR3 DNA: TGTGCCACCGGACAGTATAGCAATCAGCCCCAGCATTTT. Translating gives CATGQYSNQPQHF.

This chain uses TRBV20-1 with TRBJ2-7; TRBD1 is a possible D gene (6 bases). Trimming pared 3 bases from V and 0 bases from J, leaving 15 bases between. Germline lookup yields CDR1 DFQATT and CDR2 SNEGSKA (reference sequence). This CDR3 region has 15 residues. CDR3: CSASAGTQISYEQYF. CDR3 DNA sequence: TGCAGTGCTAGCGCCGGGACACAGATCTCCTACGAGCAGTACTTC.